This is a list of T cell receptor beta chains from one sample in a study of blood T cell repertoires in COVID-19. TCRdb's table, derived via immunoSEQ multiplex PCR, lists solely in-frame clones and lacks some. The sample lists about 96,000 clones; roughly 89% were seen once. The sequencing sample was made of peripheral blood. The receptor set was obtained from a human donor with COVID-19, enrolled during active disease. The donor label of this sample is uncertain. The CDR3 runs from the conserved cysteine through the conserved F or W. A D gene is named only where the DNA matches it firmly. Size is omitted from some rows. Given values are once, few, many or a class for expanded clones.

abundance | d_gene | j_gene | v_gene | CDR3nt | CDR3aa
NA | NA | TRBJ2-1 | TRBV10-3 | TGTGCCATCAGCGGGACATTGTCCTACAATGAGCAGTTCTTC | CAISGTLSYNEQFF
NA | TRBD1 | TRBJ1-6 | TRBV12-5 | TGTGCTAGTGGCGGACAGGGGACCTATAATTCACCCCTCCACTTT | CASGGQGTYNSPLHF
NA | NA | TRBJ1-2 | TRBV18 | TGTGCCAGCTCACCAGGCCGACACGCGGGCGGCTACACCTTC | CASSPGRHAGGYTF
NA | NA | TRBJ1-1 | TRBV5-1 | TGCGCCAGCAGCTTGGTGGCCGGGTTCGGGGGATCTGAAGCTTTCTTT | CASSLVAGFGGSEAFF
once | TRBD2 | TRBJ2-7 | TRBV3-1/TRBV3-2 | TGTGCCAGCAGCCAAGACTGGGACTACGGGCAGTACTTC | CASSQDWDYGQYF
once | NA | TRBJ1-1 | TRBV5-5 | TGTGCCAGCAGCTATCGGGACACCGTTTTGAACACTGAAGCTTTCTTT | CASSYRDTVLNTEAFF
few | NA | TRBJ1-1 | TRBV19 | TGTGCCAGTAGCCCTGGGGGGGCTTTTAACACTGAAGCTTTCTTT | CASSPGGAFNTEAFF
NA | TRBD2 | TRBJ2-1 | TRBV5-6 | TGTGCCAGCAGCTTGGAGTTGGCGGGAGGCGCCCTTAGCTACAATGAGCAGTTCTTC | CASSLELAGGALSYNEQFF
NA | NA | TRBJ1-5 | TRBV6-1 | TGTGCCAGCAGTGAATTGTGGGCATTCGAGAGCAATCAGCCCCAGCATTTT | CASSELWAFESNQPQHF
NA | NA | TRBJ1-5 | TRBV5-1 | TGCGCCAGCAGCTTCACAGGGCCTGGGGAGCCCCAGCATTTT | CASSFTGPGEPQHF
NA | TRBD2 | TRBJ2-7 | TRBV9 | TGTGCCAGCAGTGCTGGGACTAGCGGGAGGGGCGAGCAGTACTTC | CASSAGTSGRGEQYF
NA | NA | TRBJ1-2 | TRBV29-1 | TGCAGCGTTGGAGGGGGAAGGGGCTACACCTTC | CSVGGGRGYTF
NA | NA | TRBJ1-4 | TRBV5-4 | TGTGCCAGCAGCGCGGGGAGTTGGGAAAAACTGTTTTTT | CASSAGSWEKLFF